A selection of T cell receptor beta chains follows, all from one sample in a study of Ad26.COV2.S vaccination and SARS-CoV-2 variants. The repertoire was sequenced with immunoSEQ multiplex PCR; TCRdb's copy has only in-frame clones and lacks some. The sample records 350,000 to 400,000 clones, 89% being singletons. The specimen was peripheral blood, collected in a trial of Ad26.COV2.S vaccine versus placebo. All receptors derive from a person aged 18 to 65 who received the Ad26.COV2.S COVID-19 vaccine or a placebo. CDR3s include the opening cysteine and the closing phenylalanine or tryptophan.

13 | TRBJ1-2 | TRBV12-3/TRBV12-4 | CASKKEGMGGYTF
17 | TRBJ1-1 | TRBV5-4 | CASSLNGPVGLNTEAFF
16 | TRBJ2-7 | TRBV4-1 | CASSKGQGARSYEQYF
15 | TRBJ2-7 | TRBV18 | CASSPQGGSLDEQYF
16 | TRBJ1-4 | TRBV7-9 | CASSSGRGVSREKLFF
15 | TRBJ2-7 | TRBV3-1/TRBV3-2 | CASSPRVLSPHEQYF
15 | TRBJ2-1 | TRBV3-1/TRBV3-2 | CASKSVSGSYNEQFF
17 | TRBJ2-1 | TRBV28 | CASSFELGLGERGEQFF
16 | TRBJ2-7 | TRBV9 | CASSVALGQGFYEQYF
15 | TRBJ2-7 | TRBV30 | CAWSASMGWPYEQYF
14 | TRBJ2-7 | TRBV28 | CASSYLSGSYEQYF